This T cell receptor beta chain was sequenced for a study of T cell responses to AZD1222 COVID-19 vaccine. Notes on the study in general: The sample set comprised mostly white British donors with more females, and clonal diversity was possibly underestimated. Increased Spike-specific TCR breadth and depth were observed after two AZD1222 doses. Researchers took repertoire samples only after the peak T cell response had come. Close to half of spike-specific TCRs reportedly recognize unmutated variant regions.

In regard to this clone: The antigen remains unidentified.

Repertoires were generated with immunoSEQ multiplex PCR, while TCRdb's copy carries only in-frame clones and drops some. The sample yields approximately 210,000 clones, 80% to 95% seen once. Here the sequenced sample was peripheral blood, taken 28 days after the second AZD1222 dose. The clonotype comes from an adult who received the AZD1222 COVID-19 vaccine.

The CDR3 sequence is CASRLRGLDYGYTF. DNA for the CDR3: TGTGCCAGTCGCCTGCGGGGGCTAGACTATGGCTACACCTTC. The rearrangement joins TRBV19 to TRBJ1-2; the D gene is possibly TRBD1 (6 bases). Germline lookup yields CDR1 LNHDA and CDR2 SQIVND (reference sequence). The CDR3 loop spans 14 amino acids. Trimming removed 8 bases at V and 3 bases at J, with 16 bases between. Filled out from reference TRBV19 and TRBJ1-2, the complete variable domain reads DGGITQSPKYLFRKEGQNVTLSCEQNLNHDAMYWYRQDPGQGLRLIYYSQIVNDFQKGDIAEGYSVSREKKESFPLTVTSAQKNPTAFYLCASRLRGLDYGYTFGSGTRLTVV.